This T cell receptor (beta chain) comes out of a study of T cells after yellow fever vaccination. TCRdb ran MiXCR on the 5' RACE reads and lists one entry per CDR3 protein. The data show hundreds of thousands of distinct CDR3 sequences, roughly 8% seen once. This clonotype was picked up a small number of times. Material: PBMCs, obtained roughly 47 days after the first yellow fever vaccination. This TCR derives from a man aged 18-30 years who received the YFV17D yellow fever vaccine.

The CDR3 DNA sequence: TGTGCCAGCAGCCAACCCGAGACTAGCGGGGGGGCTGGTACGCAGTATTTT. Residues: CASSQPETSGGAGTQYF. This chain connects TRBV7-9 to TRBJ2-3; TRBD2 matches at 14 bases. V lost 5 bases and J lost 8; bases outside the gene matches: 12. Per germline, CDR1 SEHNR and CDR2 FQNEAQ (reference sequence). The CDR3 totals 17 residues.